Below, one T cell receptor (beta chain) is given with its context. This record belongs to a study of blood T cell repertoires in COVID-19. There are 15 residues in the CDR3. V lost 4 bases and J 1 base, leaving 13 bases between the germline ends. Germline V gives CDR1 SGHDT, CDR2 YYEEEE. Profiled with immunoSEQ multiplex PCR; TCRdb holds only in-frame clones, not every one. The sample records approximately 150,000 clones, approximately 89% being singletons. V usage is TRBV5-6 and J usage is TRBJ2-3; the D gene is possibly TRBD2 (6 bases). This receptor was taken from a human donor in a cohort sampled during active COVID-19. The specimen sequenced was peripheral blood. The CDR3 coding sequence is TGTGCCAGCAGCCACCGGGACTGGGGCACAGATACGCAGTATTTT. As protein: CASSHRDWGTDTQYF.